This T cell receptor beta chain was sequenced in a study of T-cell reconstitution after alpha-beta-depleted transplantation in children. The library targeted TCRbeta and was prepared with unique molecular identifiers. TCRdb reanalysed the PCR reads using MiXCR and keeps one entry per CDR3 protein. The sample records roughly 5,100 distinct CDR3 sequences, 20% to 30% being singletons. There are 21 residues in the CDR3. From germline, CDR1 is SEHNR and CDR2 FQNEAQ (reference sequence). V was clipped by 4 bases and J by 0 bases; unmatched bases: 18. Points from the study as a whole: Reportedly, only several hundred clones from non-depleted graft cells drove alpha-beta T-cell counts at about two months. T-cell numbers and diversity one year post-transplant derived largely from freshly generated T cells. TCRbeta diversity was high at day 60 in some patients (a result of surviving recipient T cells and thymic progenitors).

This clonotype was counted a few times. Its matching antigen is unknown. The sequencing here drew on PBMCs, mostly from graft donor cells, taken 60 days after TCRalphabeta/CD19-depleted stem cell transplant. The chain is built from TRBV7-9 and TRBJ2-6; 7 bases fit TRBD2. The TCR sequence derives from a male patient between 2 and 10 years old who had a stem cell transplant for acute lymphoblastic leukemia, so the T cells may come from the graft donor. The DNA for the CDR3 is TGTGCCAGCAGCTCGCGATTGGGGGAGGGCGGGCCTAGCTCTGGGGCCAACGTCCTGACTTTC. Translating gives CASSSRLGEGGPSSGANVLTF.